This entry lists 20 T cell receptor beta chains sequenced from one sample in a study of cytomegalovirus exposure and HLA in healthy donors. Researchers ran the PCR with 60 Vbeta and 13 Jbeta primers. Clones were read by immunoSEQ multiplex PCR, and TCRdb kept only the in-frame ones, dropping some. The sample has about 110,000 clones; around three quarters are singletons. The sequenced material came from PBMCs. The receptors were sampled from a woman younger than 35 in good health and CMV-seropositive.

This chain uses TRBV6-1 with TRBJ1-1; D gene unclear. Germline CDR1 MNHNS, CDR2 SASEGT. V lost 8 bases and J 5 bases, leaving 18 bases between the germline ends. The CDR3 loop spans 14 amino acids. The CDR3 DNA sequence: TGTGCCAGCCCTGAATCCCGGGCGGGAACTGAAGCTTTCTTT. This gives the protein CASPESRAGTEAFF.

The chain uses TRBV7-9 and TRBJ1-1; D is unresolved. The germline gives CDR1 SEHNR, CDR2 FQNEAQ (reference sequence). This CDR3 has 14 amino acids. V was cut by 5 bases and J by 1 base, with 11 bases left in between. This CDR3 reads CASSPWSKNTEAFF. CDR3 nucleotides: TGTGCCAGCAGCCCCTGGAGTAAGAACACTGAAGCTTTCTTT.

This clone was picked up one time. Here the CDR3 reads CASSFGSGYTF. CDR3 bases: TGCGCCAGCAGCTTTGGTAGCGGCTACACCTTC. V usage is TRBV5-1 and J usage is TRBJ1-2; D is undetermined. CDR1 and CDR2 (germline): SGHRS, YFSETQ. V lost 2 bases, J lost 8 bases, and 7 bases lay in between. The CDR3 contains 11 residues.

This sequence joins TRBV7-6 and TRBJ2-7, with a weak D call TRBD2 (6 bases). The V end lost 2 bases, the J end lost 7 bases, and 12 bases lay between the germline ends. This CDR3 contains 13 residues. Germline values: CDR1 SGHVS, CDR2 FNYEAQ. CDR3 residues: CASSLSRGGEQYF. DNA for the CDR3: TGTGCCAGCAGCTTATCAAGAGGAGGGGAGCAGTACTTC.

The rearrangement uses TRBV5-1 and TRBJ2-3; D might be TRBD2 (5 bases). CDR3 length equals 15 residues. The V gene's germline CDR1 is SGHRS and CDR2 YFSETQ. Trimming removed 3 bases at V and 5 bases at J, with 16 bases between. In DNA form, the CDR3 reads TGCGCCAGCAGCTCGGGCTTTAGCGCGGAAGATACGCAGTATTTT. It translates to CASSSGFSAEDTQYF.

This rearrangement joins TRBV5-1 to TRBJ2-7; D possibly corresponds to TRBD1 (6 bases). CDR1 and CDR2 (germline): SGHRS, YFSETQ. The length of the CDR3 is 13 residues. V shed 4 bases and J shed 5 bases, with 13 bases lying between them. The CDR3 spells CASSRGWGNEQYF. Here the CDR3 DNA reads TGCGCCAGCAGCAGGGGGTGGGGCAACGAGCAGTACTTC. Variable domain in full (rest from reference TRBV5-1 and TRBJ2-7): KAGVTQTPRYLIKTRGQQVTLSCSPISGHRSVSWYQQTPGQGLQFLFEYFSETQRNKGNFPGRFSGRQFSNSRSEMNVSTLELGDSALYLCASSRGWGNEQYFGPGTRLTVT.

This clone was seen a few times. This chain connects TRBV5-1 to TRBJ2-2; D gene uncertain. Germline V gene data show CDR1 as SGHRS and CDR2 as YFSETQ. CDR3 length: 13 amino acids. The V end lost 3 bases, the J end lost 7 bases, and 10 bases lay between the germline ends. The CDR3 nucleotides are TGCGCCAGCAGCTCGGAGAGGATCGGGGAGCTGTTTTTT. This translates into CASSSERIGELFF.

The V and J genes are TRBV6-1 and TRBJ1-1, with D perhaps TRBD1 (5 bases). Trimming removed 2 bases from V and 9 bases from J, with 10 bases in between. This CDR3 is built from 12 residues. In germline, CDR1 is MNHNS, CDR2 SASEGT. CDR3 sequence (DNA): TGTGCCAGCAGTGAAACCCGACAGCAAGCTTTCTTT. It is translated as CASSETRQQAFF.

The rearrangement links TRBV6-1 to TRBJ1-1; D perhaps matches TRBD1 (5 bases). The germline gives CDR1 MNHNS, CDR2 SASEGT. The V end was cut by 6 bases, the J end by 0 bases, with 8 bases between. The CDR3 spans 13 residues. CDR3 nucleotide sequence: TGTGCCAGCAGCTACAGGATGAACACTGAAGCTTTCTTT. Its protein is CASSYRMNTEAFF.

This sequence joins TRBV27 and TRBJ2-7; 7 bases are shared with TRBD1. V dropped 5 bases and J dropped 3; count of bases not matched to a gene: 16. This CDR3 contains 17 residues. The germline V gene has CDR1 MNHEY and CDR2 SMNVEV (reference sequence). The CDR3 reads CASSIMPSRTGHYEQYF. CDR3 DNA sequence: TGTGCCAGCAGTATTATGCCTTCCCGGACAGGACACTACGAGCAGTACTTC.

The J gene is TRBJ2-5, the V gene TRBV1; the DNA was not used to check the table's D call, TRBD2. TRBV1 is flagged as a pseudogene. The CDR3 has 17 residues. The CDR3 protein is CTSSLKLAGGPQETQYF. DNA of the CDR3: TGCACCAGCAGCCTTAAACTAGCGGGAGGACCTCAAGAGACCCAGTACTTC.

The J gene is TRBJ1-2, the V gene TRBV27; 9 bases map to TRBD1. This CDR3 is 13 amino acids long. Germline V gene data show CDR1 as MNHEY and CDR2 as SMNVEV (reference sequence). V was pared by 3 bases and J by 7 bases, with 3 bases of the junction left unmatched. The CDR3 loop is CASSFLTGGGYTF. In DNA, the CDR3 is TGTGCCAGCAGTTTCTTGACAGGGGGTGGCTACACCTTC.

The V and J genes are TRBV27 and TRBJ2-7; 8 bases line up with TRBD2. The CDR3 loop spans 14 amino acids. The V gene end was trimmed by 5 bases and the J gene end by 2 bases; junction bases not matched to a gene: 5. Germline values: CDR1 MNHEY, CDR2 SMNVEV (reference sequence). CDR3 DNA sequence: TGTGCCAGCAGTCCGGGGGGGGGTGCCTACGAGCAGTACTTC. It encodes CASSPGGGAYEQYF.

The rearrangement joins TRBV30 to TRBJ1-2; possible D gene TRBD1, 6 bases. The CDR3 has 12 amino acids. Trimming took 2 bases from V and 2 from J, leaving 6 bases between them. The germline V gene has CDR1 GTSNPN and CDR2 SVGIG (reference sequence). The DNA of the CDR3 is TGTGCCTGGAGTACAGGGAACTATGGCTACACCTTC. Its protein product is CAWSTGNYGYTF. The full variable domain, rest sourced from reference TRBV30 and TRBJ1-2, is SQTIHQWPATLVQPVGSPLSLECTVEGTSNPNLYWYRQAAGRGLQLLFYSVGIGQISSEVPQNLSASRPQDRQFILSSKKLLLSDSGFYLCAWSTGNYGYTFGSGTRLTVV.

The chain joins TRBV5-1 to TRBJ2-7; TRBD1 matches at 7 bases. The germline gives CDR1 SGHRS, CDR2 YFSETQ. J lost 4 bases, V lost 0 bases, and 10 bases had no gene match. This CDR3 contains 16 residues. The CDR3 DNA reads as TGCGCCAGCAGCTTGGCGCCGCGACAGGGTTTATACGAGCAGTACTTC. It codes for CASSLAPRQGLYEQYF.

The chain carries TRBV14 and TRBJ1-1, with D unresolved. Germline loops: CDR1 SGHDN, CDR2 FVKESK. The CDR3 runs to 11 residues. V lost 1 base and J 11 bases, leaving 8 bases between the germline ends. CDR3 coding DNA: TGTGCCAGCAGCCAAGGCTGGGCGGCTTTCTTT. Its protein product is CASSQGWAAFF.

The chain has TRBV30 and TRBJ1-1; 7 positions match TRBD1. This CDR3 region has 13 residues. The ends lost 8 bases at V and 1 base at J; junction bases unmatched: 7. Germline V gives CDR1 GTSNPN, CDR2 SVGIG (reference sequence). DNA for the CDR3: TGTGCCCAAGACCGGGACAGGAACACTGAAGCTTTCTTT. Translating gives CAQDRDRNTEAFF.

A single count supports this clone. The chain joins TRBV19 to TRBJ2-5; 12 bases line up with TRBD1. The CDR3 has 15 residues. Germline CDR1 LNHDA, CDR2 SQIVND (reference sequence). V trimming: 4 bases; J trimming: 5 bases; junction bases outside the gene matches: 5. As DNA, the CDR3 is TGTGCCAGTAGTAGGGACAGGGGGCTTGGGGAGACCCAGTACTTC. Encoded protein: CASSRDRGLGETQYF.

The chain recombines TRBV28 with TRBJ2-7; TRBD2 matches at 7 bases. Unmatched junction bases numbered 6, after V lost 4 bases and J lost 3 bases. Germline assignment: CDR1 MDHEN and CDR2 SYDVKM. The CDR3 consists of 14 residues. In DNA, the CDR3 is TGTGCCAGCAGTTCCCTCGCTAGCGGCTACGAGCAGTACTTC. Protein product: CASSSLASGYEQYF.

CDR3 amino acids: CASSPPLGQGNTEAFF. For the CDR3, the DNA is TGTGCCAGCAGTCCTCCCCTAGGACAGGGTAACACTGAAGCTTTCTTT. This chain uses TRBV28 with TRBJ1-1; 8 nucleotides line up with TRBD1. Germline V gene sequence: CDR1 MDHEN, CDR2 SYDVKM. V was clipped by 5 bases and J by 2 bases; unmatched bases: 10. This CDR3 region has 16 residues.